This TCR beta chain is drawn from a study of T cell repertoires in cytomegalovirus infection. Study information: CMV epitopes, recently identified HLA-C-restricted and well-studied HLA-B-restricted, were used. Evidence of both CMV infection and a matching HLA type came from public TCR beta signatures.

Study-wide findings and caveats: Adding up the frequency of public TCR beta families identified people who carried CMV plus the relevant HLA. Clonotypes of TCR beta that were HLA-C-restricted and CMV-specific dominated the ex vivo response.

MiXCR, run by TCRdb on the reads, gives a single entry per CDR3 protein. There are approximately 1,000,000 distinct CDR3 sequences in the sample; about 33% occur only once, and about an eighth lies in the top ten. The CDR3 is made up of 14 amino acids. J gave up 2 bases and V 7 bases, and 6 bases lay outside the gene matches. CDR1 and CDR2 (germline): MDHEN, SYDVKM. Regarding this clonotype: No antigen is known for it.

This sample comprised cultured CD8+ T cells from PBMCs, obtained from culture after CMV antigen stimulation. This sequence originates from a human donor in good health (CMV status not recorded). Some clones in this sample may be carry-over from other donors' samples. This chain connects TRBV28 to TRBJ2-5; 8 nucleotides agree with TRBD2. CDR3 bases: TGTGCCAGCATATGGGCGGGGGGACAAGAGACCCAGTACTTC. Translated, it gives CASIWAGGQETQYF.